The sequence of this T cell receptor (beta chain) was determined in a study of shared clonotypes between healthy human individuals. This was a deep-level run. Repertoires were generated with immunoSEQ multiplex PCR, while TCRdb's copy carries only in-frame clones and drops some. The repertoire holds about 92,000 clones, 40% to 55% seen once, with roughly 15% in the top ten. Trimming removed 6 bases from V and 2 bases from J; junction bases left unmatched: 20. Germline assignment: CDR1 KGHSH and CDR2 LQKENI. The CDR3 spans 19 residues. The chain joins TRBV18 to TRBJ2-7; 9 nucleotides align to TRBD1. The receptor's source is a woman aged 40 to 50 in good health. Some clones in this sample may be carry-over from other donors' samples. Sequenced sample: PBMCs. CDR3 bases: TGTGCCAGCTCTCTCCAGTTCCTGGGGCCGGGACAGGGTACCTACGAGCAGTACTTC. Its translation: CASSLQFLGPGQGTYEQYF.